This T cell receptor beta chain was sequenced for a study of memory CD8 T cells in hepatitis C reinfection. About the research overall: Pre-reinfection sampling occurred 55 to 20 weeks ahead of detected reinfection.

The CDR3 has 16 residues. Germline V lookup: CDR1 LNHDA, CDR2 SQIVND (reference sequence). V was pared by 9 bases and J by 1 base, with 11 bases of the junction left unmatched. Time point noted: pre-reinfection, 55 to 20 weeks before reinfection detection. The sorted cells went straight to TCR sequencing with no prior in vitro expansion. Donors came from people who inject drugs enrolled in HEPCO, Canada. Some clones are missing from TCRdb's copy, which holds only in-frame ones; the method was immunoSEQ multiplex PCR. The sample has approximately 50,000 clones; roughly 90% are singletons. The chain joins TRBV19 to TRBJ2-1; 8 nucleotides line up with TRBD2. The origin of this receptor is a man aged 18 to 30 with hepatitis C virus infection. Sequenced input: naive CD8+ T cells sorted from blood. CDR3: CASNVGGVGSYNEQFF. The CDR3 DNA reads TGTGCCAGCAATGTCGGGGGGGTAGGGTCCTACAATGAGCAGTTCTTC.